This T cell receptor beta chain was obtained from a study of monozygotic twins with cystic fibrosis. Profiled with immunoSEQ multiplex PCR; TCRdb holds only in-frame clones, not every one. Of roughly 14,000 clones in the sample, approximately 98% were seen once. Looked up from germline, CDR1 is SEHNR and CDR2 is FQNEAQ (reference sequence). The CDR3 has 15 amino acids. J was trimmed by 5 bases and V by 5 bases; bases with no gene match: 6. The material sequenced was blood. The TCR sequence derives from a girl aged 2 to 9 with cystic fibrosis. The chain joins TRBV7-9 to TRBJ1-4, with 9 nucleotides matching TRBD1. The CDR3 here is CASSLTGTGNEKLFF. CDR3 nucleotide sequence: TGTGCCAGCAGCCTAACCGGGACAGGGAATGAAAAACTGTTTTTT.